This passage covers 22 T cell receptor beta chains from one sample sequenced in a study of blood T cell repertoires in COVID-19. Sequencing used immunoSEQ multiplex PCR; TCRdb keeps in-frame clones, though not all of them. The table records about 74,000 clones, around 91% of them present only once. The specimen was peripheral blood. The receptor set was obtained from a woman aged 50 to 65 in a cohort sampled during active COVID-19.

The gene calls are TRBV6-5 and TRBJ2-5; 7 bases fit TRBD2. CDR1 is MNHEY and CDR2 is SVGAGI in the germline V gene. The CDR3 has 15 amino acids. V was clipped by 7 bases and J by 5 bases; unmatched bases: 13. The CDR3 sequence is CASNPLAGVYETQYF. Here the CDR3 DNA reads TGTGCCAGCAATCCCCTTGCGGGAGTATATGAGACCCAGTACTTC.

The chain employs TRBV11-2 and TRBJ2-7, with a weak D call TRBD2 (5 bases). Germline V gene sequence: CDR1 SGHAT, CDR2 FQNNGV. With 4 bases removed from V and 3 bases from J, the gap between germline ends came to 16 bases. The CDR3 totals 15 residues. CDR3 DNA: TGTGCCAGCAGCTATTTACAGAGGGCCGACTACGAGCAGTACTTC. Encoded protein: CASSYLQRADYEQYF. Using reference TRBV11-2 and TRBJ2-7 for the parts outside the CDR3, the full variable domain is EAGVAQSPRYKIIEKRQSVAFWCNPISGHATLYWYQQILGQGPKLLIQFQNNGVVDDSQLPKDRFSAERLKGVDSTLKIQPAKLEDSAVYLCASSYLQRADYEQYFGPGTRLTVT.

V is TRBV9 and J is TRBJ1-4; unclear D gene. CDR1 SGDLS and CDR2 YYNGEE come from the germline V gene. The CDR3 has 16 amino acids. V gave up 0 bases and J gave up 8 bases, with 17 bases separating them. CDR3: CASSVGGRGIKEKLFF. The DNA for the CDR3 is TGTGCCAGCAGCGTAGGAGGGAGAGGAATCAAGGAAAAACTGTTTTTT. The whole variable domain, filled in from reference TRBV9 and TRBJ1-4, reads DSGVTQTPKHLITATGQRVTLRCSPRSGDLSVYWYQQSLDQGLQFLIQYYNGEERAKGNILERFSAQQFPDLHSELNLSSLELGDSALYFCASSVGGRGIKEKLFFGSGTQLSVL.

A remark on this clone: The junction departs from the called germline gene at one end, perhaps through a read error. The rearrangement uses TRBV19 and TRBJ1-1; 7 bases fit TRBD1. CDR3 length: 14 residues. Germline V gene sequence: CDR1 LNHDA, CDR2 SQIVND (reference sequence). This CDR3 is CASSVDRANTEAFF. The DNA for the CDR3 is TGTGCCAGTAGTGTAGACAGGGCGAACACTGAAGCTTTCTTT.

CDR3 nucleotide sequence: TGTGCCTGGAGTGTACGGCGAAGTGGGGGGTGGGCCGGGGAGCTGTTTTTT. Its translation is CAWSVRRSGGWAGELFF. The V and J genes are TRBV30 and TRBJ2-2, with TRBD2 as a possible D gene (6 bases). The germline gives CDR1 GTSNPN, CDR2 SVGIG (reference sequence). Trimming took off 0 bases at V and 6 bases at J, with 20 bases between the two ends. The CDR3 consists of 17 residues.

V is TRBV29-1 and J is TRBJ1-1; 8 nucleotides match TRBD1. CDR1 is SQVTM and CDR2 is ANQGSEA in the germline V gene. Germline trimming cut 6 bases from V and 1 base from J; bases unmatched to any gene: 4. CDR3 length equals 13 residues. The CDR3 nucleotides read TGCAGCGTCGTCAGGGGGCAGAACACTGAAGCTTTCTTT. Its protein product is CSVVRGQNTEAFF.

The chain recombines TRBV7-9 with TRBJ1-2; D possibly corresponds to TRBD1 (6 bases). This CDR3 comprises 12 residues. Germline assignment: CDR1 SEHNR and CDR2 FQNEAQ (reference sequence). The V gene lost 5 bases and the J gene lost 7 bases, with 11 bases spanning the gap. CDR3: CASSPDSLGYTF. The DNA of the CDR3 is TGTGCCAGCAGCCCGGACAGCCTTGGCTACACCTTC.

In DNA, the CDR3 is TGTGCCAGTAGTCCACGGACTAGCGGGAGGATCAATGAGCAGTTCTTC. As protein: CASSPRTSGRINEQFF. The chain has TRBV19 and TRBJ2-1; 14 bases align to TRBD2. V dropped 5 bases and J dropped 6; count of bases not matched to a gene: 6. The germline V gene encodes CDR1 LNHDA and CDR2 SQIVND (reference sequence). CDR3 size: 16 residues.

V is TRBV2 and J is TRBJ2-7; 10 nucleotides align to TRBD2. Looked up from germline, CDR1 is SNHLY and CDR2 is FYNNEI. J was trimmed by 3 bases and V by 1 base; bases with no gene match: 0. The CDR3 extends over 14 amino acids. The CDR3 is CASSEGTSGYEQYF. In DNA form, the CDR3 reads TGTGCCAGCAGTGAAGGGACTAGCGGCTACGAGCAGTACTTC.

The chain is built from TRBV9 and TRBJ1-1; 7 nucleotides line up with TRBD1. From germline, CDR1 is SGDLS and CDR2 YYNGEE. There are 19 residues in the CDR3. V shed 0 bases, J shed 3 bases, and the junction held 17 bases outside the gene matches. The CDR3 loop is CASSVGAVGDSLFYTEAFF. DNA of the CDR3: TGTGCCAGCAGCGTAGGAGCCGTAGGGGACAGCCTTTTCTACACTGAAGCTTTCTTT.

The chain recombines TRBV5-1 with TRBJ2-7; TRBD2 agrees at 7 bases. V lost 0 bases, J lost 4 bases, and 4 bases stayed unmatched. This CDR3 has 14 amino acids. Germline V gene data show CDR1 as SGHRS and CDR2 as YFSETQ. CDR3 amino acids: CASSLGSGAYEQYF. As DNA, the CDR3 is TGCGCCAGCAGCTTGGGGAGCGGGGCTTACGAGCAGTACTTC.

The V gene is TRBV6-6, the J gene TRBJ1-1; D is unresolved. V was trimmed by 5 bases and J by 1 base, leaving 8 bases between them. The CDR3 has 13 residues. Looked up from germline, CDR1 is MNHNY and CDR2 is SVGAGI (reference sequence). The CDR3 protein is CASSRAGNTEAFF. The CDR3 DNA reads as TGTGCCAGCAGTCGAGCAGGGAACACTGAAGCTTTCTTT.

The chain carries TRBV10-3 and TRBJ2-5, with a possible D match to TRBD2 (6 bases). V lost 2 bases and J lost 5, with 15 bases in between. The CDR3 loop spans 15 amino acids. Germline CDR1 reads ENHRY; CDR2 reads SYGVKD. The CDR3 DNA sequence: TGTGCCATCAGTGAGGGTGGAGGGGCAGGGGAGACCCAGTACTTC. It is translated as CAISEGGGAGETQYF.

This chain uses TRBV6-5 with TRBJ2-3; D is possibly TRBD2 (5 bases). The CDR3 has 14 amino acids. Germline V gene sequence: CDR1 MNHEY, CDR2 SVGAGI. The V end was cut by 5 bases, the J end by 6 bases, with 15 bases between. The CDR3 bases are TGTGCCAGCAGTCGGGTAGACACGGGGGATACGCAGTATTTT. Its protein product is CASSRVDTGDTQYF.

This chain joins TRBV21-1 and TRBJ1-4; the listed D gene, TRBD1, was not tested against the DNA. TRBV21-1 is classified as a pseudogene. The CDR3 has 15 residues. The CDR3 reads CASSADRGRSEKLFF. Written as DNA, the CDR3 is TGTGCCAGCAGCGCCGACAGGGGCAGGAGTGAAAAACTGTTTTTT.

The V call is TRBV7-9, the J call TRBJ1-3; D is perhaps TRBD1 (6 bases). CDR1 and CDR2 (germline): SEHNR, FQNEAQ (reference sequence). This CDR3 is 15 amino acids long. With 5 bases removed from V and 4 bases from J, the gap between germline ends came to 15 bases. The CDR3 nucleotides are TGTGCCAGCAGCCTCACACAGGGATCAGGAAACACCATATATTTT. It codes for CASSLTQGSGNTIYF. Complete variable domain (other parts from reference TRBV7-9 and TRBJ1-3): DTGVSQNPRHKITKRGQNVTFRCDPISEHNRLYWYRQTLGQGPEFLTYFQNEAQLEKSRLLSDRFSAERPKGSFSTLEIQRTEQGDSAMYLCASSLTQGSGNTIYFGEGSWLTVV.

The rearrangement joins TRBV10-3 to TRBJ2-1; 7 nucleotides agree with TRBD2. This CDR3 is built from 13 residues. Germline CDR1 is ENHRY and CDR2 is SYGVKD. Trimming removed 6 bases from V and 6 bases from J; junction bases left unmatched: 5. CDR3 in amino acids: CAISRDYSNEQFF. In nucleotides, the CDR3 is TGTGCCATCAGCCGGGACTACTCCAATGAGCAGTTCTTC.

The chain couples TRBV3-1 (or the pseudogene TRBV3-2) to TRBJ1-2; tentatively, D is TRBD1 (6 bases). This CDR3 region has 13 residues. Looked up from germline, CDR1 is LGHDT and CDR2 is YNNKEL (reference sequence). V lost 3 bases to trimming and J lost 4 bases, with 9 bases between them. CDR3 sequence reads: CASSQGAGYGYTF. The CDR3 DNA reads as TGTGCCAGCAGCCAGGGGGCCGGCTATGGCTACACCTTC.

The genes are TRBV28 and TRBJ2-7; 10 positions match TRBD2. The germline gives CDR1 MDHEN, CDR2 SYDVKM. V lost 3 bases to trimming and J lost 5 bases; unmatched junction nucleotides: 7. The CDR3 extends over 15 amino acids. CDR3 coding DNA: TGTGCCAGCAGTTTCGGAGCGGGAGGGGCCGACGAGCAGTACTTC. Translating it yields CASSFGAGGADEQYF.

In this sample, this clone turned up once. This chain uses TRBV3-1 (or the pseudogene TRBV3-2) with TRBJ1-1; no reliable D call. The CDR3 spans 13 residues. Trimming took off 0 bases at V and 6 bases at J, with 8 bases between the two ends. CDR1 and CDR2 (germline): LGHDT, YNNKEL (reference sequence). CDR3 nucleotide sequence: TGTGCCAGCAGCCAAGATGTCGAGGCTGAAGCTTTCTTT. Translated: CASSQDVEAEAFF.

The chain combines TRBV7-2 with TRBJ1-5; tentative D call: TRBD1 (5 bases). The CDR3 runs to 15 residues. Trimming stripped 5 bases from V and 6 bases from J, with 17 bases between. In germline, CDR1 is SGHTA, CDR2 FQGNSA. CDR3 coding DNA: TGTGCCAGCAGCCCCCGGGGTGGGGGGGGTCAGCCCCAGCATTTT. This gives the protein CASSPRGGGGQPQHF.

This clone was seen once. The V and J genes are TRBV20-1 and TRBJ1-1, with D perhaps matching TRBD1 (5 bases). V lost 4 bases, J lost 7 bases, and 7 bases lay in between. Germline loops: CDR1 DFQATT, CDR2 SNEGSKA (reference sequence). This CDR3 is built from 10 residues. The CDR3 DNA is TGCAGTGCTATAAGGGGTGAAGCTTTCTTT. This codes for CSAIRGEAFF.